The 13 T cell receptor beta chains given below trace back to one sample, sequenced in a study of T-cell memory formation after mild COVID-19. TCRdb reprocessed the 5' RACE reads with MiXCR, giving one entry per CDR3 protein. The table records approximately 560,000 distinct CDR3 sequences, 17% of them present only once. Sequencing used PBMCs or a T cell subset sorted from them (not recorded which). The receptors originated from an adult woman who had mild COVID-19 (a few samples of this study predate the infection). Cell type and time point are not known.

The chain joins TRBV11-3 to TRBJ1-1, with D possibly being TRBD1 (5 bases). There are 15 residues in the CDR3. V lost 5 bases, J lost 0 bases, and 13 bases lay in between. The germline V gene encodes CDR1 SGHNT and CDR2 YENEEA. The CDR3 region has the DNA TGTGCCAGCAGCCTTTCGCCAGGGATGAACACTGAAGCTTTCTTT. Its translation is CASSLSPGMNTEAFF.

V usage is TRBV3-1 and J usage is TRBJ2-7; TRBD1 is a possible D gene (6 bases). V was cut by 2 bases and J by 5 bases, with 13 bases left in between. CDR1 and CDR2 from the germline V gene are LGHDT and YNNKEL (reference sequence). The CDR3 runs to 14 residues. In DNA form, the CDR3 reads TGTGCCAGCAGCCAATACAGCCACAGGGACGAGCAGTACTTC. It is translated as CASSQYSHRDEQYF.

This clonotype has a handful of counts. The chain has TRBV5-5 and TRBJ1-2, with D perhaps TRBD1 (5 bases). V lost 3 bases and J 0 bases, leaving 12 bases between the germline ends. In germline, CDR1 is SGHKS, CDR2 YYEKEE (reference sequence). CDR3 length: 15 amino acids. CDR3 loop: CASSSSRESNYGYTF. The CDR3 DNA reads TGTGCCAGCAGCTCATCCAGGGAGTCTAACTATGGCTACACCTTC.

In its sample, this clonotype was seen a few times. This chain joins TRBV6-1 and TRBJ1-5, with D hard to call. Between the trimmed V and J ends, which lost 0 bases and 4 bases, there was a span of 10 bases. The CDR3 has 15 amino acids. CDR1 and CDR2 from the germline V gene are MNHNS and SASEGT. Here the CDR3 reads CASSEADGRNQPQHF. DNA for the CDR3: TGTGCCAGCAGTGAAGCGGATGGGCGTAATCAGCCCCAGCATTTT.

In nucleotides, the CDR3 is TGTGCCAGCAGCCCGTCCGACACACTATTCTCCTACGAGCAGTACTTC. Residues: CASSPSDTLFSYEQYF. The chain joins TRBV3-1 to TRBJ2-7; D gene ambiguous. Germline V gives CDR1 LGHDT, CDR2 YNNKEL (reference sequence). The CDR3 runs 16 residues. V lost 4 bases to trimming and J lost 0 bases, with 16 bases between them.

The chain couples TRBV6-5 to TRBJ1-2, with D perhaps TRBD1 (5 bases). The CDR3 extends over 13 amino acids. Per the germline V gene, CDR1 is MNHEY and CDR2 is SVGAGI. V was cut by 2 bases and J by 6 bases, with 10 bases left in between. CDR3 sequence reads: CASSYEGVNGYTF. DNA for the CDR3: TGTGCCAGCAGTTACGAAGGGGTAAATGGCTACACCTTC.

The chain has TRBV3-1 and TRBJ2-1; 11 positions agree with TRBD2. The V segment lost 1 base and the J segment 7 bases; nucleotides outside the gene matches: 9. Germline assignment: CDR1 LGHDT and CDR2 YNNKEL (reference sequence). This CDR3 has 17 amino acids. In DNA, the CDR3 is TGTGCCAGCAGCCAAGGGCTAGCGGGGGGCCCTAGTAATGAGCAGTTCTTC. It specifies CASSQGLAGGPSNEQFF.

This clonotype showed up many times. The genes are TRBV5-5 and TRBJ2-1; no clear D gene. Germline V lookup: CDR1 SGHKS, CDR2 YYEKEE (reference sequence). Deletions cut 7 bases from V and 3 bases from J, with 17 bases between. The CDR3 runs 15 residues. Written as DNA, the CDR3 is TGTGCCAGCGGTTTGGGTGGAGAAGGCTACAATGAGCAGTTCTTC. Translated, it gives CASGLGGEGYNEQFF.

A few counts support this clonotype. This chain joins TRBV12-3 or TRBV12-4 and TRBJ2-1; maybe TRBD1 (7 bases). Trimming left V 6 bases short and J 4 bases short, with 13 bases between. CDR3 length equals 14 residues. In DNA, the CDR3 is TGTGCCAGCAGGCCAGGGGGGATGTACAATGAGCAGTTCTTC. Its protein is CASRPGGMYNEQFF.

This clonotype has just a few counts. This sequence joins TRBV18 and TRBJ2-1; D is undetermined. The CDR3 totals 13 residues. Germline CDR1 KGHSH, CDR2 LQKENI. V shed 3 bases and J shed 6 bases, with 9 bases lying between them. In DNA form, the CDR3 reads TGTGCCAGCTCACCTAACCTGGGCAATGAGCAGTTCTTC. It encodes CASSPNLGNEQFF.

This clonotype was found a few times. This chain joins TRBV3-1 and TRBJ2-5, with a possible D match to TRBD2 (5 bases). The CDR3 sequence is 13 residues long. Trimming pared 7 bases from V and 2 bases from J, leaving 11 bases between. From germline, CDR1 is LGHDT and CDR2 YNNKEL (reference sequence). DNA for the CDR3: TGTGCCAGCACCCCGACTATTCAAGAGACCCAGTACTTC. This gives the protein CASTPTIQETQYF.

This clonotype was picked up a small number of times. The chain employs TRBV20-1 and TRBJ2-3, with 7 bases fitting TRBD2. Per the germline V gene, CDR1 is DFQATT and CDR2 is SNEGSKA (reference sequence). V trimming: 6 bases; J trimming: 6 bases; junction bases outside the gene matches: 9. The CDR3 runs to 13 residues. DNA of the CDR3: TGCAGTGCCCCCCGCGGGAGAGAGGATACGCAGTATTTT. It is translated as CSAPRGREDTQYF.

This chain links TRBV12-3 or TRBV12-4 with TRBJ1-2; D ambiguous. The V end was cut by 8 bases, the J end by 4 bases, with 20 bases between. The CDR3 is 15 residues long. CDR3 nucleotides: TGTGCCAGCTTTACGGGTTGGAATGCTCCCTATGGCTACACCTTC. Its protein product is CASFTGWNAPYGYTF.